These 16 T cell receptor beta chains share one sample of origin, sequenced in a study of blood T cells in healthy people across ages. With a J-beta primer mix and a sample-barcoded 5' primer, a second PCR ran about 6 to 11 cycles. TCRdb independently ran MiXCR on the 5' RACE reads; one entry per CDR3 protein. The sample includes 700,000 to 950,000 distinct CDR3 sequences, over 45% of them seen just once. The source material was blood. The source is a man aged 25 to 45 in good health.

This clonotype was seen once. The V call is TRBV5-1, the J call TRBJ2-3, with 7 bases that match TRBD2. The V and J ends lost 4 bases and 0 bases, in that order; junction bases with no gene match: 8. The germline V gene has CDR1 SGHRS and CDR2 YFSETQ. The CDR3 has 16 amino acids. CDR3 amino acids: CASSKLSGASTDTQYF. CDR3 nucleotides: TGCGCCAGCAGCAAACTAAGCGGGGCCAGCACAGATACGCAGTATTTT.

This clonotype was detected a few times. V usage is TRBV14 and J usage is TRBJ1-2, with 8 bases fitting TRBD1. Germline loops: CDR1 SGHDN, CDR2 FVKESK. CDR3 length: 15 amino acids. Germline trimming cut 4 bases from V and 4 bases from J; bases unmatched to any gene: 8. The CDR3 region is CASSPGQGRGYGYTF. Here the CDR3 DNA reads TGTGCCAGCAGCCCCGGACAGGGCAGGGGCTATGGCTACACCTTC.

This clonotype was observed a few times. This rearrangement joins TRBV28 to TRBJ2-1; D unclear. V shed 5 bases and J shed 11 bases, with 19 bases lying between them. Per the germline V gene, CDR1 is MDHEN and CDR2 is SYDVKM. The CDR3 consists of 14 residues. CDR3 DNA sequence: TGTGCCAGCAGTGAATCCGCGTTGGCTCGACAGCAGTTCTTC. As protein: CASSESALARQQFF.

The chain has TRBV27 and TRBJ2-1, with D unresolved. Per germline, CDR1 MNHEY and CDR2 SMNVEV (reference sequence). The CDR3 extends over 15 amino acids. With 6 bases removed from V and 8 bases from J, the gap between germline ends came to 20 bases. CDR3 in amino acids: CASRPLGKKLDEQFF. The CDR3 DNA reads TGTGCCAGCAGGCCTTTGGGGAAGAAGTTGGATGAGCAGTTCTTC.

The V call is TRBV11-1, the J call TRBJ2-4; 10 bases are shared with TRBD2. TRBJ2-7 matches the DNA end more closely, so the J call is doubtful. The CDR3 loop spans 14 amino acids. Germline V gene sequence: CDR1 SGHAT, CDR2 FQDESV (reference sequence). The CDR3 sequence: CASTGAGGPGEQYF. CDR3 in DNA: TGTGCCAGCACTGGAGCGGGAGGGCCAGGCGAGCAGTACTTC.

To note about this clonotype: At one end, the junction sequence differs from germline, possibly due to a read error. This chain links TRBV7-9 with TRBJ2-4; D is uncertain. The CDR3 has 15 amino acids. Germline assignment: CDR1 SEHNR and CDR2 FQNEAQ (reference sequence). Written as DNA, the CDR3 is TGTGCCTGCAGCTTAGATGGCGTAGCCAAAAACATTCAGTACTTC. It yields the protein CACSLDGVAKNIQYF. Drawing the rest from reference TRBV7-9 and TRBJ2-4, the complete variable domain is DTGVSQNPRHKITKRGQNVTFRCDPISEHNRLYWYRQTLGQGPEFLTYFQNEAQLEKSRLLSDRFSAERPKGSFSTLEIQRTEQGDSAMYLCACSLDGVAKNIQYFGAGTRLSVL.

The genes are TRBV9 and TRBJ2-2; 11 bases are a match to TRBD1. The trim removed 3 bases at V and 4 bases at J, leaving 5 bases unmatched. This CDR3 spans 16 amino acids. Germline V gene lookup returns CDR1 SGDLS and CDR2 YYNGEE. The CDR3 nucleotides read TGTGCCAGCAGCGCCCTCGGACAGGGGGCCACCGGGGAGCTGTTTTTT. Its translation: CASSALGQGATGELFF.

The chain is built from TRBV5-1 and TRBJ1-2; tentative D call: TRBD1 (6 bases). Looked up from germline, CDR1 is SGHRS and CDR2 is YFSETQ. This CDR3 is 14 amino acids long. Trimming took 4 bases from V and 4 from J, leaving 14 bases between them. The CDR3 sequence is CASSTTGPTYGYTF. CDR3 DNA: TGCGCCAGCAGCACAACAGGGCCCACCTATGGCTACACCTTC. The complete variable domain, with remaining parts taken from reference TRBV5-1 and TRBJ1-2, reads KAGVTQTPRYLIKTRGQQVTLSCSPISGHRSVSWYQQTPGQGLQFLFEYFSETQRNKGNFPGRFSGRQFSNSRSEMNVSTLELGDSALYLCASSTTGPTYGYTFGSGTRLTVV.

The chain uses TRBV20-1 and TRBJ2-5, with D perhaps matching TRBD2 (7 bases). Trimming left V 3 bases short and J 5 bases short, with 19 bases between. CDR3 size: 15 residues. CDR1 is DFQATT and CDR2 is SNEGSKA in the germline V gene (reference sequence). For the CDR3, the DNA is TGCAGTGCTAGTCGTACGGGGGGCGAGGAGGAGACCCAGTACTTC. Its protein is CSASRTGGEEETQYF.

This clonotype was counted once. This may stem from a read error, because a much larger clone lies one nucleotide away. V is TRBV28 and J is TRBJ2-4, with 10 bases fitting TRBD2. The DNA end favors TRBJ2-7, so the J call may be wrong. Germline CDR1 is MDHEN and CDR2 is SYDVKM. This CDR3 has 15 residues. The CDR3 bases are TGTGCCAGCACCCTAGGGACTAGCGACCCCTACGAGCAGTACTTC. Protein sequence: CASTLGTSDPYEQYF.

The chain carries TRBV20-1 and TRBJ2-4, with D maybe TRBD1 (5 bases). The V gene lost 6 bases and the J gene lost 0 bases, with 15 bases spanning the gap. CDR1 is DFQATT and CDR2 is SNEGSKA in the germline V gene (reference sequence). The CDR3 runs to 15 residues. Here the CDR3 DNA reads TGCAGTGCCAAGCCCGGCCAGGGAGCCAAAAACATTCAGTACTTC. It is translated as CSAKPGQGAKNIQYF.

The V gene is TRBV7-2, the J gene TRBJ2-4; TRBD1 is a possible D gene (6 bases). Germline CDR1 SGHTA, CDR2 FQGNSA. Trimming cost V 4 bases and J 12 bases, with 22 bases left between them. This CDR3 has 15 amino acids. The CDR3 DNA is TGTGCCAGCAGCTCCCCAGGGGCTCGGATGTACAATCAGTACTTC. Its translation is CASSSPGARMYNQYF.

This clonotype occurred a few times. This chain uses TRBV20-1 with TRBJ1-6; TRBD1 matches at 7 bases. The germline CDR1 and CDR2 sequences are DFQATT and SNEGSKA (reference sequence). This CDR3 spans 17 amino acids. With V trimmed by 0 bases and J by 6 bases, 11 bases remained unmatched. CDR3 DNA: TGCAGTGCTAGAGATGGCCTCTCGGGACAGTCTAATTCACCCCTCCACTTT. It codes for CSARDGLSGQSNSPLHF.

The gene calls are TRBV4-1 and TRBJ2-7; D is perhaps TRBD2 (6 bases). The CDR3 sequence is 16 residues long. Germline V gives CDR1 MGHRA, CDR2 YSYEKL. V was cut by 1 base and J by 2 bases, with 15 bases left in between. The DNA for the CDR3 is TGCGCCAGCAGCCAAGTGAGTCCTAGCGTCACCTACGAGCAGTACTTC. Its translation is CASSQVSPSVTYEQYF.

This clonotype turned up a few times. The chain recombines TRBV27 with TRBJ2-3; unclear D gene. Looked up from germline, CDR1 is MNHEY and CDR2 is SMNVEV (reference sequence). CDR3 length equals 17 residues. V lost 3 bases, J lost 8 bases, and 24 bases lay in between. In DNA form, the CDR3 reads TGTGCCAGCAGTTTCGTTTCCAACCCGTTTTATCTTGTTACGCAGTATTTT. This codes for CASSFVSNPFYLVTQYF.

The chain couples TRBV20-1 to TRBJ2-5, with a weak D call TRBD2 (5 bases). Germline CDR1 is DFQATT and CDR2 is SNEGSKA (reference sequence). The germline V and J ends were trimmed by 1 base and 7 bases, with 10 bases remaining between them. CDR3 length equals 12 residues. Here the CDR3 DNA reads TGCAGTGCTAGAGTCGGGGATGTGACCCAGTACTTC. It is translated as CSARVGDVTQYF.